This T cell receptor beta chain was sequenced for a study of graft-versus-host responses after intestinal transplantation. Data came from immunoSEQ multiplex PCR; TCRdb stores just in-frame clones and leaves some out. The sample consists of roughly 110,000 clones, just over 90% of them appearing once. Germline CDR1 reads MNHEY; CDR2 reads SMNVEV (reference sequence). V lost 2 bases and J lost 3; bases outside the gene matches: 5. The CDR3 loop spans 16 amino acids. Remarks on this clone: The antigen is undetermined. Within the sample, other DNA sequences also encode this same CDR3.

The clonotype was recovered from a human donor who was the organ donor for an intestinal transplant. The rearrangement uses TRBV27 and TRBJ2-3; 10 bases align to TRBD1. The specimen comprised unstimulated CD4+ T cells sorted from spleen or lymph node cells, sampled before transplant. CDR3: CASSLLGTGVTDTQYF. CDR3 in DNA: TGTGCCAGCAGTTTACTCGGGACAGGGGTTACAGATACGCAGTATTTT.